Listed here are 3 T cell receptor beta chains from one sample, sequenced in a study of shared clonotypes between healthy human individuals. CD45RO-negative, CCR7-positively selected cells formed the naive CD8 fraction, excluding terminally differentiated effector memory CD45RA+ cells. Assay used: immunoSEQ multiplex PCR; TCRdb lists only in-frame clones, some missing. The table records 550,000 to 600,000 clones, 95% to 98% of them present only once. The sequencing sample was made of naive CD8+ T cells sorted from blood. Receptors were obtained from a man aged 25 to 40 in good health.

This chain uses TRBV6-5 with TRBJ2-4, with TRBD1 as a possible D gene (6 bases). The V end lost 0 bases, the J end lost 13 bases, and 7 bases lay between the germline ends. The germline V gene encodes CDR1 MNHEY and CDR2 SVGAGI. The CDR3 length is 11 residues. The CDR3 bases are TGTGCCAGCAGTTACTCCGGACAGCAGTACTTC. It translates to CASSYSGQQYF.

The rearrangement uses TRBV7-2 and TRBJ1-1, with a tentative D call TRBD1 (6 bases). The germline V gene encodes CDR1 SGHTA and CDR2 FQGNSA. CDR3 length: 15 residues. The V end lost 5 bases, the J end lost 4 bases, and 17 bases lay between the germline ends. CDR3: CASSPTSGAGTEAFF. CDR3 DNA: TGTGCCAGCAGCCCGACGTCGGGGGCGGGCACTGAAGCTTTCTTT. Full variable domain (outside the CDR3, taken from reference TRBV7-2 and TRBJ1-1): GAGVSQSPSNKVTEKGKDVELRCDPISGHTALYWYRQSLGQGLEFLIYFQGNSAPDKSGLPSDRFSAERTGGSVSTLTIQRTQQEDSAVYLCASSPTSGAGTEAFFGQGTRLTVV.

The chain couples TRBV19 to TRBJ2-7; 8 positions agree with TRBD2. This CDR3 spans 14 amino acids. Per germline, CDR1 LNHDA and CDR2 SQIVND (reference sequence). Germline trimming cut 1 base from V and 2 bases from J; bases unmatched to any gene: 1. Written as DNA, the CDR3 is TGTGCCAGTAGTATAGTAGCGGGAACCTACGAGCAGTACTTC. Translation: CASSIVAGTYEQYF.